A single sample is the source of the 22 T cell receptor beta chains below, sequenced in a study of shared clonotypes between healthy human individuals. The method was immunoSEQ multiplex PCR; TCRdb's version includes in-frame clones alone and lacks a portion of them. The sample carries millions of clones, 85% to 95% recorded once. Sequences were obtained from naive CD4+ T cells from PBMCs. Subset noted: CD45RA+ positively selected. The receptors come from a man between 18 and 35 years old in good health. Some clones in this sample may be carry-over from other donors' samples.

The chain joins TRBV19 to TRBJ2-7, with D perhaps TRBD2 (6 bases). Germline-derived CDR1 and CDR2 are LNHDA and SQIVND (reference sequence). V lost 5 bases, J lost 2 bases, and 19 bases lay in between. This CDR3 has 16 amino acids. The CDR3 loop reads CASSPGMGGIPYEQYF. CDR3 nucleotide sequence: TGTGCCAGTAGTCCCGGGATGGGCGGGATACCCTACGAGCAGTACTTC.

The chain recombines TRBV15 with TRBJ2-7, with D uncertain. The CDR3 length is 15 residues. The germline V gene has CDR1 LNHNV and CDR2 YYDKDF (reference sequence). V lost 0 bases and J 6 bases, leaving 15 bases between the germline ends. CDR3 residues: CATSRDPRKQSEQYF. DNA of the CDR3: TGTGCCACCAGCAGAGATCCCAGAAAACAGTCCGAGCAGTACTTC.

This chain connects TRBV5-1 to TRBJ2-1; D gene ambiguous. Germline V lookup: CDR1 SGHRS, CDR2 YFSETQ. The ends were cut back, 4 bases at V and 0 bases at J, with 11 bases in the middle. CDR3 length equals 15 residues. The CDR3 loop is CASSPFYSSYNEQFF. For the CDR3, the DNA is TGCGCCAGCAGCCCATTCTATAGCTCCTACAATGAGCAGTTCTTC. The variable domain in full, completed from reference TRBV5-1 and TRBJ2-1, reads KAGVTQTPRYLIKTRGQQVTLSCSPISGHRSVSWYQQTPGQGLQFLFEYFSETQRNKGNFPGRFSGRQFSNSRSEMNVSTLELGDSALYLCASSPFYSSYNEQFFGPGTRLTVL.

V usage is TRBV10-3 and J usage is TRBJ1-5, with D unresolved. Looked up from germline, CDR1 is ENHRY and CDR2 is SYGVKD. CDR3 length equals 15 residues. Trimming removed 3 bases at V and 6 bases at J, with 15 bases between. In DNA form, the CDR3 reads TGTGCCATCAGTGATGGTCGGGGTGTGGGTCAGCCCCAGCATTTT. It encodes CAISDGRGVGQPQHF.

The chain combines TRBV25-1 with TRBJ2-3, with no clear D. Trimming took off 5 bases at V and 11 bases at J, with 11 bases between the two ends. The CDR3 consists of 11 residues. Germline values: CDR1 MGHDK, CDR2 SYGVNS. This chain's CDR3 is CASSLIEEQYF. The CDR3 nucleotides read TGTGCCAGCAGTCTAATAGAGGAGCAGTATTTT.

The rearrangement uses TRBV5-1 and TRBJ1-1; possibly TRBD1 for D (5 bases). V was cut by 6 bases and J by 0 bases, with 15 bases left in between. This CDR3 has 15 residues. Germline V gives CDR1 SGHRS, CDR2 YFSETQ. The CDR3 DNA is TGCGCCAGCACCCGGGGGGTACTCATGAACACTGAAGCTTTCTTT. This sequence encodes CASTRGVLMNTEAFF. Full variable domain (rest looked up from reference TRBV5-1 and TRBJ1-1): KAGVTQTPRYLIKTRGQQVTLSCSPISGHRSVSWYQQTPGQGLQFLFEYFSETQRNKGNFPGRFSGRQFSNSRSEMNVSTLELGDSALYLCASTRGVLMNTEAFFGQGTRLTVV.

The V gene is TRBV5-4, the J gene TRBJ1-3; D might be TRBD1 (6 bases). The CDR3 is 15 residues long. The germline V and J ends were trimmed by 5 bases and 2 bases, with 14 bases remaining between them. Germline CDR1 is SGHNT and CDR2 is YYREEE (reference sequence). The CDR3 DNA reads TGTGCCAGCAGTCCTAGGGGGGGAGCTGGAAACACCATATATTTT. Translation: CASSPRGGAGNTIYF.

V gene TRBV7-2 combines with J gene TRBJ2-5; tentative D call: TRBD2 (6 bases). The germline V and J ends were trimmed by 5 bases and 2 bases, with 12 bases remaining between them. This CDR3 has 14 amino acids. Germline CDR1 and CDR2: SGHTA and FQGNSA. As DNA, the CDR3 is TGTGCCAGCAGCCAAGTGGGACTGCAAGAGACCCAGTACTTC. Translating gives CASSQVGLQETQYF.

The J gene is TRBJ2-3, the V gene TRBV7-3; D call uncertain. The CDR3 covers 15 residues. Germline lookup yields CDR1 SGHTA and CDR2 FQGTGA. V shed 2 bases and J shed 0 bases, with 9 bases lying between them. The chain's CDR3 is CASSLGLSSTDTQYF. As DNA, the CDR3 is TGTGCCAGCAGCTTAGGGCTCAGCAGCACAGATACGCAGTATTTT.

The CDR3 spells CSASKGDSTF. The CDR3 nucleotides read TGCAGTGCTAGTAAGGGGGACAGCACCTTC. V gene TRBV20-1 combines with J gene TRBJ1-2; 7 nucleotides match TRBD1. Trimming took 3 bases from V and 13 from J; bases not matched to a gene: 5. The germline gives CDR1 DFQATT, CDR2 SNEGSKA (reference sequence). This CDR3 region has 10 residues.

The chain uses TRBV18 and TRBJ2-7, with 7 bases that match TRBD2. Trimming at V came to 3 bases and at J to 5 bases, leaving 7 bases not matched to a gene. Germline lookup yields CDR1 KGHSH and CDR2 LQKENI. This CDR3 has 14 amino acids. DNA for the CDR3: TGTGCCAGCTCACCCGGGGGAGGGCCGAACGAGCAGTACTTC. Translating it yields CASSPGGGPNEQYF.

The DNA of the CDR3 is TGCGCCAGCAGCTTGGAACTAGCGGTCCGTAGCAATGAGCAGTTCTTC. It translates to CASSLELAVRSNEQFF. The J gene is TRBJ2-1, the V gene TRBV5-1; TRBD2 aligns across 8 bases. This CDR3 is 16 amino acids long. V dropped 0 bases and J dropped 6; count of bases not matched to a gene: 8. Germline V gives CDR1 SGHRS, CDR2 YFSETQ.

The table lists this clone with a count of one. The V gene is TRBV19, the J gene TRBJ1-1; D not resolved. The V and J ends lost 4 bases and 4 bases respectively, with 13 bases between them. CDR3 length equals 14 residues. Germline loops: CDR1 LNHDA, CDR2 SQIVND (reference sequence). CDR3 in amino acids: CASSSLWAGTEAFF. As DNA, the CDR3 is TGTGCCAGTAGTAGTTTGTGGGCGGGCACTGAAGCTTTCTTT.

This chain links TRBV7-2 with TRBJ2-7; D possibly corresponds to TRBD1 (6 bases). The germline CDR1 and CDR2 sequences are SGHTA and FQGNSA. The V end lost 4 bases, the J end lost 4 bases, and 14 bases lay between the germline ends. The CDR3 is 14 amino acids. CDR3 in amino acids: CASSYTGTTYEQYF. DNA for the CDR3: TGTGCCAGCAGCTATACCGGGACAACTTACGAGCAGTACTTC.

The V gene is TRBV5-1, the J gene TRBJ2-1, with 9 bases fitting TRBD2. The CDR3 runs 16 residues. CDR1 and CDR2 from the germline V gene are SGHRS and YFSETQ. The trim removed 4 bases at V and 2 bases at J, leaving 7 bases unmatched. CDR3 protein: CASSPTSGAPYNEQFF. In nucleotides, the CDR3 is TGCGCCAGCAGCCCGACTAGCGGAGCCCCCTACAATGAGCAGTTCTTC.

V usage is TRBV5-1 and J usage is TRBJ2-1; no definite D call. Germline CDR1 reads SGHRS; CDR2 reads YFSETQ. V lost 4 bases and J 0 bases, leaving 11 bases between the germline ends. The CDR3 has 15 amino acids. The CDR3 spells CASSLRVDSYNEQFF. The CDR3 nucleotides are TGCGCCAGCAGCCTTCGCGTGGACTCCTACAATGAGCAGTTCTTC.

The chain employs TRBV29-1 and TRBJ2-1; possible D gene TRBD2, 6 bases. V lost 2 bases to trimming and J lost 3 bases, with 11 bases between them. This CDR3 has 14 residues. Per the germline V gene, CDR1 is SQVTM and CDR2 is ANQGSEA. DNA of the CDR3: TGCAGCGTTGAACTCTTCGGGAGCTACAATGAGCAGTTCTTC. Its protein product is CSVELFGSYNEQFF.

Points on this clone: This could be a read error, since a much larger clone is one nucleotide away. In the same sample, other DNA sequences code for this CDR3. The chain carries TRBV28 and TRBJ2-5; D ambiguous. Between the trimmed V and J ends, which lost 6 bases and 3 bases, there was a span of 5 bases. The CDR3 is 11 residues long. Germline V lookup: CDR1 MDHEN, CDR2 SYDVKM. The CDR3 loop reads CASSFEETQYF. In DNA form, the CDR3 reads TGTGCCAGCAGCTTTGAAGAGACCCAGTACTTC.

The chain combines TRBV6-6 with TRBJ2-3, with TRBD2 matching 9 bases. The CDR3 covers 16 residues. Germline V gives CDR1 MNHNY, CDR2 SVGAGI (reference sequence). Trimming took 2 bases from V and 0 from J; bases not matched to a gene: 3. CDR3 sequence reads: CASSYRLAGSTDTQYF. In DNA, the CDR3 is TGTGCCAGCAGTTACAGGCTAGCGGGAAGCACAGATACGCAGTATTTT.

V usage is TRBV5-6 and J usage is TRBJ1-1, with TRBD1 as a possible D gene (5 bases). V was trimmed by 2 bases and J by 5 bases, leaving 10 bases between them. CDR1 and CDR2 from the germline V gene are SGHDT and YYEEEE. The CDR3 is made up of 13 amino acids. CDR3 protein: CASSFQRGTEAFF. As DNA, the CDR3 is TGTGCCAGCAGCTTCCAGCGGGGGACTGAAGCTTTCTTT.

The chain carries TRBV6-1 and TRBJ2-7; D gene ambiguous. The germline gives CDR1 MNHNS, CDR2 SASEGT. CDR3 length: 11 residues. Trimming took off 2 bases at V and 6 bases at J, with 5 bases between the two ends. The CDR3 region is CASSEYGEQYF. CDR3 bases: TGTGCCAGCAGTGAATACGGCGAGCAGTACTTC.

Points on this clone: This CDR3 is also generated by other DNA sequences in the sample. The chain joins TRBV4-2 to TRBJ2-3; 12 bases are shared with TRBD2. There are 15 residues in the CDR3. Germline values: CDR1 LGHNA, CDR2 YNFKEQ. J lost 4 bases, V lost 1 base, and 0 bases had no gene match. The CDR3 is CASSQGLAGADTQYF. The CDR3 DNA sequence: TGTGCCAGCAGCCAAGGACTAGCGGGAGCAGATACGCAGTATTTT.